This record covers a single TCR beta chain. The antigen is not known. The data are from a study of a mutant IDH1 vaccine in newly diagnosed glioma. TCRdb's table, derived via immunoSEQ multiplex PCR, lists solely in-frame clones and lacks some. The table has around 50,000 clones, 80% to 90% seen once; the top ten hold around 4.1%. V lost 6 bases and J 4 bases, leaving 12 bases between the germline ends. The CDR3 sequence is 13 residues long. The time point is: week 35, safety follow-up. Each vaccine dose was 300 ug of mutant IDH1 20-mer peptide, with topical imiquimod. This TCR was recovered from a woman aged 18-29 years with glioma. The chain recombines TRBV6-7 with TRBJ1-2; no clear D. TRBV6-7 is an ORF; its function is uncertain. Sequenced here: PBMCs, sampled from a glioma patient whose treatment included an IDH1 peptide vaccine. CDR3 bases: TGTGCCAGCAGCTTCCTTAGATGCTATGGCTACACCTTC. Amino acids: CASSFLRCYGYTF.